This T cell receptor beta chain was sequenced for a study of shared T cell receptors in the human thymus. V shed 11 bases and J 5 bases; nucleotides not matched to a gene: 5. Germline CDR1 reads LNHDA; CDR2 reads SQIVND (reference sequence). The CDR3 runs 12 residues. Assay: immunoSEQ multiplex PCR; the TCRdb copy retains only in-frame clones and omits some. The sample records about 610,000 clones, approximately 90% being singletons. These data also featured in a second study, about human thymus T cells. That paper states: Surgeons resected thymus tissue during corrective heart surgery. Reports from related research described highly overlapping thymic repertoires among unrelated individuals.

The sequenced material came from thymocytes. The TCR comes from a boy under two years old with a congenital heart defect. The rearrangement uses TRBV19 and TRBJ2-7; 11 bases align to TRBD1. The DNA for the CDR3 is TGTGCCGCGGGACAGGGGGTCCACGAGCAGTACTTC. Residues: CAAGQGVHEQYF. The full variable domain, in which reference TRBV19 and TRBJ2-7 provide the parts outside the CDR3, is DGGITQSPKYLFRKEGQNVTLSCEQNLNHDAMYWYRQDPGQGLRLIYYSQIVNDFQKGDIAEGYSVSREKKESFPLTVTSAQKNPTAFYLCAAGQGVHEQYFGPGTRLTVT.